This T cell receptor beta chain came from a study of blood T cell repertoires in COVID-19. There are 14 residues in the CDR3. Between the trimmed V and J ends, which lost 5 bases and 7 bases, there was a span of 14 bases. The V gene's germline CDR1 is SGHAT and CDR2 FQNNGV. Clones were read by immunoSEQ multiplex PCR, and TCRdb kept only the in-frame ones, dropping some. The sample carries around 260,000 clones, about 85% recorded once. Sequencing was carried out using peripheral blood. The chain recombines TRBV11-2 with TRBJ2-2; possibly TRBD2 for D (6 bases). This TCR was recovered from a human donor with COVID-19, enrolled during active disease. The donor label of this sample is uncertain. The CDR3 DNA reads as TGTGCCAGCAGCCCGATTCGGGGAGGCGGGGAGCTGTTTTTT. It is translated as CASSPIRGGGELFF.